These T cell receptor beta chains were read from a single sample in a study of CD8+ T cells in alopecia areata. Using immunoSEQ multiplex PCR, the repertoire was profiled, and TCRdb retains in-frame clones only, with some absent. The repertoire holds some 42,000 clones, with around 90% as singletons. Sequencing used CD8+ T cells sorted from blood, obtained at week 24, from a patient treated with tofacitinib. Receptor source: a human donor with alopecia areata. Each CDR3 is given with its conserved first and last residue. The D gene is left open where the match is weak. A clone size is listed for some rows: how often the clone was seen (once, few, many), or a class if it is expanded.

CDR3 DNA,CDR3 protein,V gene,D gene,clone size,J gene,CDR3 length
TGCGCCAGCAGCCCACAGGGGTTGATCACAGATACGCAGTATTTT,CASSPQGLITDTQYF,TRBV5-1,TRBD1,.,TRBJ2-3,15
TGCGCCAGCAGCTTCTACCGGGACAGTCCCTACGAGCAGTACTTC,CASSFYRDSPYEQYF,TRBV5-1,TRBD1,.,TRBJ2-7,15
TGTGCCAGCAGCCTGCGACAAGAGCAGTTCTTC,CASSLRQEQFF,TRBV11-2,.,.,TRBJ2-1,11
TGTGCCAGCAGTTTCTCCGACAGGGCCTACGAGCAGTACTTC,CASSFSDRAYEQYF,TRBV28,TRBD1,.,TRBJ2-7,14
TGTGCCTGGAGCGACCTAGCGGGGGGGCATGATACGCAGTATTTT,CAWSDLAGGHDTQYF,TRBV30,TRBD2,.,TRBJ2-3,15
TGTGCCAGCAGCTCCCCCTACGAGCAGTACTTC,CASSSPYEQYF,TRBV28,.,.,TRBJ2-7,11
TGTGCCAGCAGCTACGATCCAGGGCACAATGAGCAGTTCTTC,CASSYDPGHNEQFF,TRBV7-9,.,.,TRBJ2-1,14
TGTGCCAGCAGTCTTGGAGCGGGGGGGCTAAACACCGGGGAGCTGTTTTTT,CASSLGAGGLNTGELFF,TRBV28,TRBD2,once,TRBJ2-2,17
TGCAGCGTTATTCGGGAGACCCAGTACTTC,CSVIRETQYF,TRBV29-1,.,few,TRBJ2-5,10
TGTGCCAGCAGTGAATCTAGCGGGTGGTCAGATACGCAGTATTTT,CASSESSGWSDTQYF,TRBV2,TRBD2,.,TRBJ2-3,15
TGTGCCAGCAGTTATGAAGTCGGGGAGCTGTTTTTT,CASSYEVGELFF,TRBV6-6,.,.,TRBJ2-2,12
TGTGCCAGCAGCTTGGGACAGGGGGCTTATAATTCACCCCTCCACTTT,CASSLGQGAYNSPLHF,TRBV13,TRBD1,.,TRBJ1-6,16
TGCGCCAGCAGCCAAGATCACAGCGGGAACTACGAGCAGTACTTC,CASSQDHSGNYEQYF,TRBV4-1,TRBD2,.,TRBJ2-7,15
TGTGCCAGCAGCTTACCCCTAGCGGGGGGATCAGATACGCAGTATTTT,CASSLPLAGGSDTQYF,TRBV7-9,TRBD2,.,TRBJ2-3,16
TGTGCCGCCAAAACCCGGGGCCGGGACACAAAAAACAATGAGCAGTTCTTC,CAAKTRGRDTKNNEQFF,TRBV28,.,.,TRBJ2-1,17
TGCACCAGCAGTCTACGGGAGTACCTACAAGAGACCCAGTACTTC,CTSSLREYLQETQYF,TRBV1,.,.,TRBJ2-5,15
TGCAGCGTTGAAGGAGGGAGGGCCTACAATGAGCAGTTCTTC,CSVEGGRAYNEQFF,TRBV29-1,TRBD2,few,TRBJ2-1,14